This entry features one T cell receptor beta chain sequence. Its antigen remains unidentified. Base qualities were left out, and no much larger clone turns up one base away. From its cysteine to its phenylalanine, the CDR3 spans 15 amino acids. The retained sequence is limited to the CDR3, 45 bases, with the frame set at the first base. V and J lose 3 bases and 2 bases, and a span of 14 bases separates them. For CDR1 and CDR2, the germline V gene (reference sequence) lists GTSNPN and SVGIG. This sample stems from a study of cytomegalovirus exposure and HLA in healthy donors (dated by TCRdb to about 2017). In terms of the full investigation: According to an earlier analysis of 587 of the donors, roughly 180 million T cells yielded some 110 million unique TCR beta sequences and about 300 Gb of sequence data. An early release covering roughly 640 HLA-typed donors comprised around 300 gigabases of sequencing data and about 90 million unique TCR sequences. Among the roughly 400 genotyped donors, approximately 77% belonged to the genetic ancestry cluster associated with self-reported Caucasian donors. The study was designed to test whether signatures of past pathogen exposure could be identified by cataloging public T cell receptors. Using immunosequencing, the study profiled T cell repertoires from around 670 subjects and related those repertoires to cytomegalovirus serostatus. In addition to the first cohort of about 650 subjects, a separate validation cohort of approximately 120 different subjects was used. To predict cytomegalovirus infection status, the study brought together high-throughput TCR immunosequencing, statistical association of individual TCRs with disease status, and machine learning. To study patterns of TCR occurrence, a later analysis re-analyzed previously published TCR beta repertoires from hundreds of donors and added high-resolution HLA genotyping. Rather than drawing on any new phenotypic data, the later analysis identified candidate immune exposures from TCR beta sequences and the way those sequences occurred across donors. To decide whether each TCR beta V gene segment behaved as functional or pseudogenic, an earlier analysis of over 500 of the donors relied on high-throughput TCR beta sequencing. Donor age, sex, ethnicity and CMV serostatus were collected together with the repertoire data. A later genetic analysis used genome-wide SNP genotypes for 398 of the 666 donors, treating that subset as a discovery cohort. All discovery cohort repertoires had been generated using a single sequencing platform. Class I and class II HLA loci were covered by the typing at four-digit resolution. Typing coverage differed by locus: A, B, C, DRB1 and DQB1 were typed in about 620-640 donors, DQA1 in about 560, DPA1 in approximately 610, and DPB1 in 450 to 480. A handful of DR-DQ haplotypes were handled as single units for association and clustering because linkage in the cohort was strong. Among 398 genotyped donors of the cohort, an average of about 240,000 unique TCR beta nucleotide sequences was sequenced per donor, of which about 20% were non-productive. Results the study describes overall, beyond this receptor: In vitro tests confirmed that a few of the cytomegalovirus-associated TCR beta chains recognize cytomegalovirus antigens. Linkage disequilibrium might explain the correlated functional status among segregating V segments, but an unknown experimental factor could not be excluded. In a later analysis, some 18,000 TCR beta sequences were associated with specific HLA alleles at a false discovery rate of 0.05. A group of highly shared sequence variants was considered likely to be a technical artifact of the sequencing pipeline. Sequencing depth was assumed to be roughly uniform across donors in the presence/absence analyses, though that assumption may not hold. Because some donors lacked HLA typing at each locus, the association tests relied only on the typed subset. Most TCR sequences were observed very rarely across donors, whereas some public TCRs were present in many individuals. Only TCR beta chains were sequenced in this cohort, and the absence of alpha or paired-chain data limited detectable features. The only immune exposure information available for the cohort was CMV serostatus. Some IMGT-functional V segments, including TRBV6-2 and TRBV6-3, could not be distinguished by the 87-base-pair reads and were therefore excluded. In a later analysis, TCR association rates were found to vary across HLA loci, with the most associated TCRs seen for DRB1 alleles and the fewest for HLA-C alleles. It was suggested by the authors that the approach could potentially be generalized to other disease states and immunological phenotypes. According to a later analysis, parvovirus B19, influenza, CMV and Epstein-Barr virus appeared linked to several top co-occurrence clusters. The study listed 164 TCR beta chains as associated with cytomegalovirus. The earlier analysis of 587 of the donors excluded roughly 17 rarely observed V segments, including chromosome 9 orphons, because counts were too low. A further reported finding was that TCR beta sequences accurately predicted the HLA-A and HLA-B alleles for most subjects in the first cohort. In a later analysis, most CMV-associated TCR beta chains were found to appear HLA-restricted, with HLA associations seemingly driven largely by CMV exposure. V-gene and J-gene trimming of TCR beta chains was associated with a missense DCLRE1C variant in a later genetic analysis, and the association was replicated in an independent cohort. In a later analysis, HLA-associated TCR beta chains showed more clonal expansion and lower generation probabilities than non-associated chains that were equally common. Strong co-occurrence of HLA alleles, especially DR and DQ, made assigning TCR associations to individual alleles difficult. Compared with the approximately 670-donor mean, donors in an Asian-associated ancestry cluster had fewer N-insertions in productive TCRs, according to a later genetic analysis. The classifier was reported to diagnose cytomegalovirus status with high specificity and sensitivity in both the original cohort and the validation cohort. An earlier analysis of around 600 of the donors showed that most TCR beta V segments appeared in productive rearrangements either about 87% or about 30% of the time, which broadly matched IMGT annotations.

The cohort consisted of 650 to 850 healthy bone marrow donors. At the time of sampling, every cohort member was nominally healthy, though immune exposures that went unrecorded were likely present. The donor tested CMV seronegative and was one of the 352 seronegative cohort members. A peripheral blood sample was collected from each donor, and TCR beta sequencing was performed on peripheral blood mononuclear cells. Genomic DNA extraction from the blood cell samples was performed with the Qiagen DNeasy Blood Extraction Kit. Library construction relied on the immunoSEQ multiplex PCR assay. For the multiplex PCR, a mixture combining 60 forward primers for TCR Vbeta segments and 13 reverse primers for TCR Jbeta segments was used. The CDR3 region of rearranged TCR beta genes was amplified from genomic DNA by a multiplex PCR assay. On the Illumina HiSeq System, the amplified TCR beta libraries were sequenced as 87-base-pair reads. In the paper's pipeline: In a later analysis, 77 million or so unique TCR beta chains were counted across the approximately 670 repertoires, and roughly 11 million of these chains were shared by at least two donors. Raw reads were error-corrected and collapsed into unique sequences by a nearest-neighbor algorithm in which closely related sequences were merged to remove PCR and sequencing errors. Alignment of CDR3 sequences to IMGT reference sequences was used to assign V, D and J gene segments. For a sequence to be retained, at least a six-nucleotide match to both a V gene segment and a J gene segment was required. Rearrangements were classified as productive when the CDR3 lacked stop codons and remained in frame with V and J, and all other rearrangements were classified as non-productive. CDR3 was defined according to IMGT convention as the region running from the second conserved V-encoded cysteine to the conserved J-encoded phenylalanine. In an earlier analysis of approximately 590 of the donors, sequences lacking an unambiguous match to a single V gene segment were excluded. In an earlier analysis of 587 of the donors, a V segment was called functional when productive rearrangements were above 56.7%, and segregating when the standard deviation between donors exceeded 5%. To diagnose cytomegalovirus status from the catalog of TCR beta chain sequences, a statistical classification framework was built. In a later analysis, V and J genes were assigned by comparing TCR nucleotide sequences against IMGT/GENE-DB human TR gene sequences. A later analysis assigned CDR3 sequences and most-parsimonious VDJ recombination scenarios with the TCRdist pipeline. In a later analysis, each TCR beta chain was defined by its CDR3 amino acid sequence together with its V-gene family, and reads lacking a unique V-gene family were excluded. A later analysis removed 592 highly shared, low-generation-probability nucleotide sequences to deal with suspected cross-contamination and a sequencing artifact. For each public chain, a later analysis derived a clonal expansion index from normalized ranks of inferred template counts within each repertoire. In a later analysis, generation probabilities were computed with a VDJ recombination model fitted to out-of-frame rearrangements, and the resulting probabilities were checked against IGoR. In a later analysis, TCR-TCR, TCR-HLA and TCR-CMV co-occurrence was scored with hypergeometric tests, and a repertoire-size bias correction was applied to TCR pairs. False discovery rates were estimated in a later analysis by permuting HLA or CMV assignments 20 times. A later analysis grouped co-occurring TCRs with DBSCAN, adding TCRdist sequence similarity when clustering within HLA-allele-positive subsets. Repertoires with fewer than 30,000 or more than 120,000 public chains, plus five repertoires with anomalous nucleotide sharing, were excluded from co-occurrence clustering. What TCRdb holds here is the immuneACCESS table cut down to in-frame rearrangements. Part of the clones is not present; checked against another copy, under half of the missing clones reflect an unresolved V gene, and the others are unexplained. The V and J calls and clone size are taken from that table; D and trimming were inferred from the DNA. The sample table holds under 200,000 clones, of which almost 85% were seen once. The ten largest account for around 0.98% of the sample.

The TCR sequence derives from a man younger than 45 in good health and CMV-seronegative. The specimen was PBMCs. Rearrangement joined TRBV30 to TRBJ2-1, with TRBD2 tentatively as D gene (6 bases match). The bases are TGTGCCTGGAGGGACTGGGGAGGCCCCTACAATGAGCAGTTCTTC. Its translation is CAWRDWGGPYNEQFF.